The 21 T cell receptor beta chains given below trace back to one sample, sequenced in a study of T-cell memory formation after mild COVID-19. TCRdb re-derived calls from the 5' RACE reads in MiXCR, one entry per CDR3 protein. This sample has just under 550,000 distinct CDR3 sequences, with roughly 22% found just once. The sample consisted of PBMCs or a T cell subset sorted from them (not recorded which). These receptors were obtained from an adult woman who had mild COVID-19 (a few samples of this study predate the infection). Cell type and time point are not known.

The rearrangement links TRBV10-3 to TRBJ1-1, with D hard to call. V was shortened by 6 bases and J by 0 bases, with 8 bases between the two germline ends. Germline assignment: CDR1 ENHRY and CDR2 SYGVKD. CDR3 size: 13 residues. The CDR3 nucleotides read TGTGCCATCAGCGCTAATATGAACACTGAAGCTTTCTTT. This translates into CAISANMNTEAFF.

This rearrangement joins TRBV5-5 to TRBJ2-1; 14 bases are a match to TRBD2. CDR1 is SGHKS and CDR2 is YYEKEE in the germline V gene (reference sequence). V was pared by 4 bases and J by 0 bases, with 6 bases of the junction left unmatched. This CDR3 region has 18 residues. For the CDR3, the DNA is TGTGCCAGCAGCCGGACTAGCGGGAGGCCCAGCTCCTACAATGAGCAGTTCTTC. Translating gives CASSRTSGRPSSYNEQFF.

This clonotype was seen only a few times. The V and J genes are TRBV25-1 and TRBJ2-7, with TRBD2 matching over 13 bases. The CDR3 length is 16 residues. CDR1 MGHDK and CDR2 SYGVNS come from the germline V gene. The J segment lost 4 bases and the V segment lost 1 base, leaving 4 bases of the junction unmatched. The CDR3 DNA is TGTGCCAGCAGTGAATCGGGGACTAGCGGGATATACGAGCAGTACTTC. Encoded protein: CASSESGTSGIYEQYF.

The chain couples TRBV6-5 to TRBJ1-2; unclear D gene. Trimming left V 0 bases short and J 3 bases short, with 8 bases between. The CDR3 loop spans 14 amino acids. The germline gives CDR1 MNHEY, CDR2 SVGAGI. In DNA form, the CDR3 reads TGTGCCAGCAGTTACTCGCCCGTATACTATGGCTACACCTTC. This codes for CASSYSPVYYGYTF.

The chain recombines TRBV19 with TRBJ1-5; 12 bases fit TRBD1. The V gene end was trimmed by 7 bases and the J gene end by 6 bases; junction bases not matched to a gene: 7. Germline CDR1 is LNHDA and CDR2 is SQIVND (reference sequence). CDR3 length: 15 residues. The CDR3 nucleotides read TGTGCCAGTACGGGGACAGGGGGCCCCGGTCAGCCCCAGCATTTT. Residues: CASTGTGGPGQPQHF.

This clonotype came up a few times. The chain recombines TRBV12-3 or TRBV12-4 with TRBJ1-2; 7 bases are a match to TRBD1. Unmatched junction bases numbered 15, after V lost 6 bases and J lost 8 bases. The CDR3 loop spans 15 amino acids. Here the CDR3 reads CASRGVTGPSRGYTF. The CDR3 DNA follows: TGTGCCAGCAGGGGGGTGACAGGGCCTTCGAGGGGCTACACCTTC.

The genes are TRBV5-1 and TRBJ2-6; 9 positions match TRBD1. There are 16 residues in the CDR3. V shed 5 bases and J 1 base; nucleotides not matched to a gene: 4. The germline V gene has CDR1 SGHRS and CDR2 YFSETQ. CDR3 region: CASSGQGNSGANVLTF. The CDR3 coding sequence is TGCGCCAGCAGTGGACAGGGGAATTCTGGGGCCAACGTCCTGACTTTC.

The table lists this clonotype with a few counts. A much larger clone differs by one base, so this may be a read error. CDR3 sequence reads: CASSLLSSTDTQYF. CDR3 nucleotide sequence: TGTGCCAGCAGCTTACTCTCTAGCACAGATACGCAGTATTTT. The chain links TRBV7-8 to TRBJ2-3; D is unresolved. The CDR3 has 14 residues. Germline CDR1 reads SGHVS; CDR2 reads FQNEAQ. V was cut by 2 bases and J by 0 bases, with 6 bases left in between.

This clonotype has only a few counts. The J gene is TRBJ1-2, the V gene TRBV2; tentatively, D is TRBD1 (6 bases). Between the trimmed V and J ends, which lost 10 bases and 4 bases, there was a span of 16 bases. The CDR3 is 13 amino acids. Germline CDR1 and CDR2: SNHLY and FYNNEI. CDR3 sequence reads: CAIKRDTFYGYTF. CDR3 DNA sequence: TGTGCCATAAAACGGGACACCTTCTATGGCTACACCTTC.

The chain combines TRBV7-9 with TRBJ2-5; D gene uncertain. The CDR3 runs 15 residues. V dropped 1 base and J dropped 3 bases, with 12 bases sitting between them. From germline, CDR1 is SEHNR and CDR2 FQNEAQ (reference sequence). CDR3 residues: CASSLVLGLEETQYF. The CDR3 DNA sequence: TGTGCCAGCAGCTTAGTGCTGGGATTAGAAGAGACCCAGTACTTC.

The rearrangement joins TRBV24-1 to TRBJ2-7; perhaps TRBD1 as D (5 bases). V shed 2 bases and J shed 1 base, with 8 bases lying between them. Germline lookup yields CDR1 KGHDR and CDR2 SFDVKD. The CDR3 sequence is 14 residues long. The CDR3 loop reads CATSDSDSSYEQYF. The CDR3 DNA reads as TGTGCCACCAGTGATTCAGACAGTTCCTACGAGCAGTACTTC.

The chain carries TRBV19 and TRBJ1-2, with D uncertain. This CDR3 comprises 13 residues. V lost 6 bases to trimming and J lost 7 bases, with 15 bases between them. The germline V gene has CDR1 LNHDA and CDR2 SQIVND (reference sequence). The DNA of the CDR3 is TGTGCCAGTAGGTGGTCGGGGTCGCCTGGCTACACCTTC. This sequence encodes CASRWSGSPGYTF.

This sequence joins TRBV27 and TRBJ2-3; TRBD2 matches at 8 bases. Germline CDR1 MNHEY, CDR2 SMNVEV (reference sequence). CDR3 length: 13 amino acids. J gave up 12 bases and V 6 bases, and 11 bases lay outside the gene matches. CDR3 sequence: CASSLTGLAPQYF. The CDR3 DNA reads TGTGCCAGCAGCCTCACCGGACTAGCCCCTCAGTATTTT.

The chain uses TRBV19 and TRBJ1-6, with 7 bases aligning to TRBD1. CDR1 and CDR2 from the germline V gene are LNHDA and SQIVND (reference sequence). The junction had 5 bases not matched to a gene; V was cut back by 6 bases and J by 0 bases. This CDR3 has 16 amino acids. CDR3 coding DNA: TGTGCCAGTAGCGGGACAGCCTACTCCTATAATTCACCCCTCCACTTT. It encodes CASSGTAYSYNSPLHF.

This clonotype came up a few times. CDR3 region: CATRPAASTDTQYF. CDR3 coding DNA: TGTGCGACCCGCCCCGCGGCAAGCACAGATACGCAGTATTTT. The genes are TRBV10-3 and TRBJ2-3; D gene unclear. Germline V gene lookup returns CDR1 ENHRY and CDR2 SYGVKD. This CDR3 region has 14 residues.

This clonotype was seen a few times. This chain connects TRBV7-9 to TRBJ2-4; 8 bases fit TRBD1. The germline gives CDR1 SEHNR, CDR2 FQNEAQ (reference sequence). The CDR3 extends over 13 amino acids. V lost 4 bases, J lost 6 bases, and 2 bases stayed unmatched. Written as DNA, the CDR3 is TGTGCCAGCAGCTATGGACAGGGAAACATTCAGTACTTC. Amino acids: CASSYGQGNIQYF.

This chain connects TRBV27 to TRBJ2-2, with D hard to call. There are 14 residues in the CDR3. The germline V gene has CDR1 MNHEY and CDR2 SMNVEV (reference sequence). Trimming removed 4 bases from V and 5 bases from J, with 11 bases in between. The CDR3 loop reads CASSSWKETGELFF. The CDR3 DNA sequence: TGTGCCAGCAGTTCCTGGAAGGAAACCGGGGAGCTGTTTTTT.

In this sample, this clonotype turned up a few times. The chain uses TRBV12-3 or TRBV12-4 and TRBJ1-5; 7 bases align to TRBD1. The junction had 11 bases not matched to a gene; V was cut back by 3 bases and J by 0 bases. This CDR3 is built from 18 residues. Here the CDR3 reads CASSFFLGQTYSNQPQHF. The CDR3 DNA reads TGTGCCAGCAGTTTCTTCCTGGGACAGACCTATAGCAATCAGCCCCAGCATTTT.

The chain links TRBV12-3 or TRBV12-4 to TRBJ1-3; a weak D match, TRBD1 (6 bases). With 6 bases removed from V and 4 bases from J, the gap between germline ends came to 16 bases. The CDR3 loop spans 15 amino acids. The CDR3, as DNA: TGTGCCAGCAGACTCGCCGGGGGGCAAGGAAACACCATATATTTT. Its translation: CASRLAGGQGNTIYF.

This clonotype was counted ten times or more. J is TRBJ2-1 and V is TRBV7-9; D not resolved. Trimming removed 5 bases from V and 0 bases from J, with 5 bases in between. Germline CDR1 SEHNR, CDR2 FQNEAQ (reference sequence). The CDR3 has 13 residues. The CDR3 spells CASSLGSYNEQFF. CDR3 nucleotides: TGTGCCAGCAGCCTTGGCTCCTACAATGAGCAGTTCTTC.

This clonotype has ten or more counts. The V call is TRBV5-5, the J call TRBJ2-4; no firm D call. Trimming pared 2 bases from V and 10 bases from J, leaving 16 bases between. Germline CDR1 SGHKS, CDR2 YYEKEE (reference sequence). This CDR3 has 14 residues. The DNA for the CDR3 is TGTGCCAGCAGCTTAATCCGGGCCCAAGGGATTCAGTACTTC. As protein: CASSLIRAQGIQYF.